One sample yielded the 30 T cell receptor beta chains listed below, sequenced in a study of post-analysis software for immune sequencing data. These receptors lack a known antigen. TCR beta libraries were prepared from cDNA with unique molecular identifiers. In TCRdb, the PCR reads were re-called with MiXCR into one record per CDR3 protein. Altogether over 300,000 distinct CDR3 sequences are present, about a third being singletons, with the ten largest covering around an eighth. Study-wide results and limits: Controls showed lower frequencies than patients for five or six TRBV segments, and TRBV5-6, TRBV5-1 and TRBV20-1 were among these.

Specimen: blood. These receptors originate from a girl aged 5 to 17 with multiple sclerosis.

This clonotype has a handful of counts. The chain recombines TRBV15 with TRBJ1-2; the D is unclear. V lost 2 bases and J 0 bases, leaving 7 bases between the germline ends. Germline V CDR1 and CDR2: LNHNV, YYDKDF (reference sequence). This CDR3 has 14 residues. The CDR3 protein is CATSRLASNYGYTF. CDR3 nucleotides: TGTGCCACCAGCAGATTGGCTTCTAACTATGGCTACACCTTC.

V gene TRBV7-2 combines with J gene TRBJ2-7; D gene uncertain. Trimming removed 3 bases from V and 2 bases from J, with 8 bases in between. This CDR3 region has 13 residues. CDR1 is SGHTA and CDR2 is FQGNSA in the germline V gene. The CDR3 bases are TGTGCCAGCAGCTTCCTTAGCCCCTACGAGCAGTACTTC. Protein: CASSFLSPYEQYF. The complete variable domain, with remaining parts taken from reference TRBV7-2 and TRBJ2-7, reads GAGVSQSPSNKVTEKGKDVELRCDPISGHTALYWYRQSLGQGLEFLIYFQGNSAPDKSGLPSDRFSAERTGGSVSTLTIQRTQQEDSAVYLCASSFLSPYEQYFGPGTRLTVT.

This clonotype was found a few times. This sequence joins TRBV5-1 and TRBJ2-3, with D possibly being TRBD2 (5 bases). CDR1 is SGHRS, CDR2 YFSETQ, per germline. V gave up 4 bases and J gave up 2 bases, with 14 bases separating them. This CDR3 has 15 amino acids. The CDR3 reads CASSKETTSTDTQYF. The CDR3, as DNA: TGCGCCAGCAGCAAGGAGACTACCTCCACAGATACGCAGTATTTT.

CDR3 nucleotide sequence: TGCAGTGCTCCGGGACAGGGAGGTTCCTATAATTCACCCCTCCACTTT. As protein: CSAPGQGGSYNSPLHF. This chain joins TRBV20-1 and TRBJ1-6, with 9 bases lining up with TRBD1. Germline assignment: CDR1 DFQATT and CDR2 SNEGSKA (reference sequence). The trim removed 5 bases at V and 1 base at J, leaving 6 bases unmatched. CDR3 length: 16 residues.

The V gene is TRBV3-1, the J gene TRBJ2-2, with unresolved D. V was shortened by 4 bases and J by 3 bases, with 12 bases between the two germline ends. The CDR3 length is 15 residues. Per germline, CDR1 LGHDT and CDR2 YNNKEL (reference sequence). CDR3 residues: CASSPYNRDTGELFF. CDR3 nucleotide sequence: TGTGCCAGCAGCCCTTATAACCGTGACACCGGGGAGCTGTTTTTT.

This clonotype was seen more than once but under ten times. The chain combines TRBV7-9 with TRBJ1-2, with TRBD1 matching 8 bases. The CDR3 contains 15 residues. Losses at the gene ends were 5 bases for V and 3 bases for J; bases not matched to a gene: 8. Germline V gene data show CDR1 as SEHNR and CDR2 as FQNEAQ (reference sequence). The CDR3: CASSGTGGPDYGYTF. CDR3 in DNA: TGTGCCAGCAGCGGGACAGGTGGGCCAGACTATGGCTACACCTTC.

This clonotype has only a few counts. This chain connects TRBV20-1 to TRBJ2-1; 7 nucleotides agree with TRBD1. Losses at the gene ends were 0 bases for V and 0 bases for J; bases not matched to a gene: 2. Per germline, CDR1 DFQATT and CDR2 SNEGSKA (reference sequence). This CDR3 spans 15 amino acids. For the CDR3, the DNA is TGCAGTGCTAGAGAACAGGGGAGCTCCTACAATGAGCAGTTCTTC. It codes for CSAREQGSSYNEQFF.

The rearrangement uses TRBV7-3 and TRBJ2-3; D possibly corresponds to TRBD1 (5 bases). Trimming took 2 bases from V and 3 from J, leaving 12 bases between them. This CDR3 has 15 amino acids. CDR1 and CDR2 from the germline V gene are SGHTA and FQGTGA. The DNA of the CDR3 is TGTGCCAGCAGCTTAGGGGCAGCGCGGACAGATACGCAGTATTTT. It codes for CASSLGAARTDTQYF.

This clonotype was counted many times. The V gene is TRBV7-9, the J gene TRBJ2-3; 10 nucleotides align to TRBD1. J was trimmed by 9 bases and V by 11 bases; bases with no gene match: 14. Germline V gene data show CDR1 as SEHNR and CDR2 as FQNEAQ (reference sequence). The CDR3 sequence is 14 residues long. CDR3 residues: CAGGRDRGPPTQYF. The CDR3 nucleotides are TGTGCCGGTGGCCGGGACAGGGGCCCTCCAACGCAGTATTTT.

The chain joins TRBV20-1 to TRBJ2-1; 7 positions agree with TRBD2. J gave up 2 bases and V 5 bases, and 6 bases lay outside the gene matches. This CDR3 comprises 14 residues. Germline V gene sequence: CDR1 DFQATT, CDR2 SNEGSKA (reference sequence). CDR3 sequence reads: CSALAGVTYNEQFF. Here the CDR3 DNA reads TGCAGTGCTCTGGCGGGGGTCACCTACAATGAGCAGTTCTTC.

V is TRBV20-1 and J is TRBJ2-1; D remains unclear. The V end lost 3 bases, the J end lost 6 bases, and 18 bases lay between the germline ends. Germline-derived CDR1 and CDR2 are DFQATT and SNEGSKA (reference sequence). CDR3 length equals 15 residues. This chain's CDR3 is CSASPPQSSFNEQFF. In nucleotides, the CDR3 is TGCAGTGCTAGTCCGCCACAATCTTCGTTCAATGAGCAGTTCTTC.

The CDR3, as DNA: TGTGCCAGCAGCGCGAAGAGGTCGGATACGCAGTATTTT. It codes for CASSAKRSDTQYF. This rearrangement joins TRBV9 to TRBJ2-3; D uncertain. The ends were cut back, 3 bases at V and 6 bases at J, with 11 bases in the middle. This CDR3 has 13 amino acids. The germline gives CDR1 SGDLS, CDR2 YYNGEE.

This clonotype turned up a few times. The chain couples TRBV7-3 to TRBJ2-3, with TRBD2 as a possible D gene (7 bases). Deletions cut 0 bases from V and 4 bases from J, with 11 bases between. There are 15 residues in the CDR3. CDR1 and CDR2 (germline): SGHTA, FQGTGA. The DNA for the CDR3 is TGTGCCAGCAGCTTAACGGGGGGGCCCGCAGATACGCAGTATTTT. Translating it yields CASSLTGGPADTQYF.

This clonotype came up a few times. The rearrangement uses TRBV27 and TRBJ1-2; 7 nucleotides align to TRBD1. This CDR3 is built from 18 residues. Trimming removed 4 bases from V and 4 bases from J; junction bases left unmatched: 18. Germline V lookup: CDR1 MNHEY, CDR2 SMNVEV (reference sequence). CDR3 coding DNA: TGTGCCAGCAGTTACGTTGGCCTGTGGGGGACAGTGGGCTATGGCTACACCTTC. It codes for CASSYVGLWGTVGYGYTF.

This clonotype was counted a few times. The chain uses TRBV24-1 and TRBJ2-7; 9 bases are a match to TRBD1. CDR1 KGHDR and CDR2 SFDVKD come from the germline V gene. V shed 2 bases and J 3 bases; nucleotides not matched to a gene: 4. This CDR3 spans 15 amino acids. CDR3 coding DNA: TGTGCCACCAGTGATTGGTGGGACAGGGACTACGAGCAGTACTTC. Translated, it gives CATSDWWDRDYEQYF.

The V call is TRBV7-3, the J call TRBJ2-7, with D perhaps assigned TRBD1 or TRBD2 (6 bases each). Germline lookup yields CDR1 SGHTA and CDR2 FQGTGA. V dropped 10 bases and J dropped 3 bases, with 25 bases sitting between them. CDR3 length: 16 amino acids. The DNA of the CDR3 is TGTGCCACGTTTGTGGGGGGACATTCGTCTGTCTACGAGCAGTACTTC. Its protein product is CATFVGGHSSVYEQYF.

This clonotype turned up a few times. Written as DNA, the CDR3 is TGTGCCAGCAGCTTTGAAAGTGAAGGGGCAAGCAATCAGCCCCAGCATTTT. It translates to CASSFESEGASNQPQHF. The chain joins TRBV7-6 to TRBJ1-5, with a weak D call TRBD1 (5 bases). Per the germline V gene, CDR1 is SGHVS and CDR2 is FNYEAQ. The V end was cut by 3 bases, the J end by 1 base, with 16 bases between. This CDR3 contains 17 residues.

The chain has TRBV10-3 and TRBJ1-5; D unclear. Trimming removed 5 bases from V and 7 bases from J, with 12 bases in between. The CDR3 is 13 residues long. The germline CDR1 and CDR2 sequences are ENHRY and SYGVKD. The DNA of the CDR3 is TGTGCCATCAGTTCCGACGGGGTGCAGCCCCAGCATTTT. The encoded protein is CAISSDGVQPQHF.

The chain is built from TRBV7-9 and TRBJ2-7; no definite D call. Trimming took off 10 bases at V and 0 bases at J, with 16 bases between the two ends. Germline loops: CDR1 SEHNR, CDR2 FQNEAQ (reference sequence). The CDR3 runs to 14 residues. The CDR3: CAKSCDVVSYEQYF. The DNA for the CDR3 is TGTGCCAAAAGCTGTGACGTTGTCTCCTACGAGCAGTACTTC.

This clonotype was seen more than once but under ten times. The chain is built from TRBV24-1 and TRBJ2-7; D is possibly TRBD1 (6 bases). The CDR3 length is 15 residues. The germline gives CDR1 KGHDR, CDR2 SFDVKD. V gave up 8 bases and J gave up 3 bases, with 19 bases separating them. DNA of the CDR3: TGTGCCACCACCAAACCCCGGGCAGGGGTCTACGAGCAGTACTTC. Amino acid sequence: CATTKPRAGVYEQYF.

This chain uses TRBV2 with TRBJ1-5; no firm D call. Germline assignment: CDR1 SNHLY and CDR2 FYNNEI. Trimming shortened V by 3 bases and J by 5 bases, and 14 bases separated the two germline ends. CDR3 size: 15 residues. CDR3 DNA: TGTGCCAGCAGTGAGGGTAGTGTGTGGGATCAGCCCCAGCATTTT. It translates to CASSEGSVWDQPQHF.

The V and J genes are TRBV12-3 or TRBV12-4 and TRBJ1-2; TRBD1 agrees at 8 bases. The V gene end was trimmed by 6 bases and the J gene end by 8 bases; junction bases not matched to a gene: 8. The CDR3 runs to 13 residues. This chain's CDR3 is CASSPRQGSGYTF. CDR3 nucleotide sequence: TGTGCCAGCAGCCCCAGACAGGGGAGCGGCTACACCTTC.

The V and J genes are TRBV12-3 or TRBV12-4 and TRBJ2-5; D not certain. V was trimmed by 3 bases and J by 3 bases, leaving 14 bases between them. This CDR3 region has 15 residues. In DNA, the CDR3 is TGTGCCAGCAGTTTTTTGTCGGCGCGAGAAGAGACCCAGTACTTC. Residues: CASSFLSAREETQYF.

This clonotype is labeled as medium-sized. CDR3 sequence reads: CSVGRGGAGSYNEQFF. CDR3 nucleotides: TGCAGCGTTGGCCGGGGGGGCGCGGGATCCTACAATGAGCAGTTCTTC. V and J are TRBV29-1 and TRBJ2-1; the match to TRBD2 covers 8 bases. The CDR3 covers 16 residues. The junction had 9 bases not matched to a gene; V was cut back by 4 bases and J by 1 base. Per germline, CDR1 SQVTM and CDR2 ANQGSEA.

This CDR3 reads CASSLDGLGGYTF. As DNA, the CDR3 is TGCGCCAGCAGCTTGGACGGCCTGGGAGGCTACACCTTC. The chain recombines TRBV5-1 with TRBJ1-2; D is ambiguous. The CDR3 is 13 amino acids. The V gene lost 0 bases and the J gene lost 8 bases, with 11 bases spanning the gap. Per germline, CDR1 SGHRS and CDR2 YFSETQ.

This rearrangement joins TRBV6-6 to TRBJ2-5; TRBD1 matches at 7 bases. CDR3 length: 15 residues. CDR1 and CDR2 from the germline V gene are MNHNY and SVGAGI (reference sequence). The ends lost 5 bases at V and 2 bases at J; junction bases unmatched: 8. CDR3 protein: CASSDRTGLQETQYF. As DNA, the CDR3 is TGTGCCAGCAGTGACAGGACAGGTCTTCAAGAGACCCAGTACTTC.

With regard to this clonotype: Since a much larger clone is just one base distant, this may be a read error. The chain is built from TRBV4-1 and TRBJ2-3; 10 nucleotides line up with TRBD1. Germline lookup yields CDR1 MGHRA and CDR2 YSYEKL. There are 16 residues in the CDR3. This chain's CDR3 is CASGQRTGGSTDTQYF. For the CDR3, the DNA is TGCGCCAGCGGCCAACGGACAGGGGGGAGCACAGATACGCAGTATTTT.

The chain carries TRBV29-1 and TRBJ2-1; 8 bases agree with TRBD1. CDR1 and CDR2 from the germline V gene are SQVTM and ANQGSEA. J was trimmed by 8 bases and V by 1 base; bases with no gene match: 10. This CDR3 region has 15 residues. The chain's CDR3 is CSVEGTDRDEYEQFF. The CDR3, as DNA: TGCAGCGTTGAAGGGACGGACAGGGATGAATATGAGCAGTTCTTC.

This clonotype was detected ten times or more. This chain uses TRBV20-1 with TRBJ2-7; tentatively, D is TRBD2 (5 bases). This CDR3 is built from 14 residues. Germline V gene sequence: CDR1 DFQATT, CDR2 SNEGSKA (reference sequence). V lost 1 base to trimming and J lost 2 bases, with 12 bases between them. In DNA form, the CDR3 reads TGCAGTGCTAGAGGGGAGCAAGATCCCTACGAGCAGTACTTC. It translates to CSARGEQDPYEQYF.

This rearrangement joins TRBV10-3 to TRBJ1-4; D not resolved. Germline loops: CDR1 ENHRY, CDR2 SYGVKD. CDR3 length: 13 amino acids. V was cut by 10 bases and J by 2 bases, with 11 bases left in between. The CDR3 reads CATQRHTNEKLFF. The CDR3 nucleotides are TGTGCCACCCAGAGGCACACTAATGAAAAACTGTTTTTT.